The 32 T cell receptor beta chains presented below share a single source sample, sequenced in a study of blood T cell repertoires in COVID-19. Data came from immunoSEQ multiplex PCR; TCRdb stores just in-frame clones and leaves some out. Among over 200,000 clones listed, about 85% were seen once. Sequencing was carried out using peripheral blood. The source is a woman under 30 who had recovered from COVID-19.

The chain employs TRBV3-1 (or the pseudogene TRBV3-2) and TRBJ1-2; TRBD1 matches at 9 bases. Per the germline V gene, CDR1 is LGHDT and CDR2 is YNNKEL (reference sequence). This CDR3 is built from 18 residues. The ends lost 1 base at V and 5 bases at J; junction bases unmatched: 14. CDR3 coding DNA: TGTGCCAGCAGCCAAGGGAATGCACAGGGGGCGCTGGGTTATGGCTACACCTTC. Protein product: CASSQGNAQGALGYGYTF.

CDR3: CASSYAGNTEAFF. The CDR3 DNA follows: TGTGCCAGCAGCTACGCAGGGAACACTGAAGCTTTCTTT. V usage is TRBV5-5 and J usage is TRBJ1-1; no clear D gene. The CDR3 is 13 amino acids. Trimming left V 3 bases short and J 1 base short, with 7 bases between. CDR1 is SGHKS and CDR2 is YYEKEE in the germline V gene (reference sequence).

The chain joins TRBV29-1 to TRBJ2-3; tentatively, D is TRBD2 (6 bases). The CDR3 is 12 amino acids. Germline CDR1 SQVTM, CDR2 ANQGSEA. With 7 bases removed from V and 2 bases from J, the gap between germline ends came to 10 bases. This chain's CDR3 is CSAVADTDTQYF. DNA for the CDR3: TGCAGCGCCGTAGCGGACACAGATACGCAGTATTTT.

This clone has more than one count but fewer than ten. This sequence joins TRBV5-1 and TRBJ2-2; 11 positions agree with TRBD1. V gave up 4 bases and J gave up 4 bases; unmatched junction bases: 3. From germline, CDR1 is SGHRS and CDR2 YFSETQ. The CDR3 length is 15 residues. DNA for the CDR3: TGCGCCAGCAGCCCCGGACAGGGGGCCACCGGGGAGCTGTTTTTT. This translates into CASSPGQGATGELFF.

The chain employs TRBV5-5 and TRBJ2-3; TRBD2 matches 8 bases. Germline V gene sequence: CDR1 SGHKS, CDR2 YYEKEE (reference sequence). The CDR3 has 17 residues. Trimming removed 5 bases from V and 4 bases from J; junction bases left unmatched: 15. The chain's CDR3 is CASSSGLGGWWADTQYF. For the CDR3, the DNA is TGTGCCAGCAGTTCGGGACTAGGGGGGTGGTGGGCAGATACGCAGTATTTT.

The V gene is TRBV4-1, the J gene TRBJ2-5; TRBD2 matches at 12 bases. V trimming: 3 bases; J trimming: 1 base; junction bases outside the gene matches: 6. From germline, CDR1 is MGHRA and CDR2 YSYEKL. The CDR3 is 17 residues long. CDR3 coding DNA: TGCGCCAGCAGCCACCGACAACTAGCGGGAGGCCAAGAGACCCAGTACTTC. It codes for CASSHRQLAGGQETQYF.

The rearrangement links TRBV30 to TRBJ1-4; tentative D call: TRBD1 (5 bases). The CDR3 totals 13 residues. V dropped 7 bases and J dropped 11 bases, with 20 bases sitting between them. Germline V gene data show CDR1 as GTSNPN and CDR2 as SVGIG (reference sequence). The CDR3 sequence: CASLGEARGKLFF. CDR3 DNA: TGTGCCTCCTTGGGGGAGGCGCGGGGGAAACTGTTTTTT.

The chain is built from TRBV3-1 (or the pseudogene TRBV3-2) and TRBJ1-1; the D gene is possibly TRBD1 (5 bases). Trimming left V 0 bases short and J 10 bases short, with 18 bases between. Germline V lookup: CDR1 LGHDT, CDR2 YNNKEL (reference sequence). The CDR3 covers 15 residues. The CDR3 DNA follows: TGTGCCAGCAGCCAAGATCCGGCCTACGCGGGGCCAGCTTTCTTT. Translation gives CASSQDPAYAGPAFF.

The chain combines TRBV7-2 with TRBJ2-4, with TRBD2 matching 11 bases. CDR3 length: 15 residues. J was trimmed by 6 bases and V by 5 bases; bases with no gene match: 6. Germline V lookup: CDR1 SGHTA, CDR2 FQGNSA. The CDR3, as DNA: TGTGCCAGCAGCCCGATCCTAGCGGGGGGAAACATTCAGTACTTC. It translates to CASSPILAGGNIQYF.

The V and J genes are TRBV2 and TRBJ1-4; a possible D gene is TRBD1 (6 bases). The V gene lost 5 bases and the J gene lost 6 bases, with 13 bases spanning the gap. The CDR3 contains 14 residues. The V gene's germline CDR1 is SNHLY and CDR2 FYNNEI. CDR3 amino acids: CASSYPQGDEKLFF. CDR3 sequence (DNA): TGTGCCAGCAGTTACCCACAGGGTGATGAAAAACTGTTTTTT.

This sequence joins TRBV15 and TRBJ2-1, with TRBD2 identical over 13 bases. With 0 bases clipped from V and 12 bases from J, the junction kept 14 bases outside the gene matches. Germline-derived CDR1 and CDR2 are LNHNV and YYDKDF (reference sequence). This CDR3 comprises 18 residues. CDR3 bases: TGTGCCACCAGCAGAGATCTCCCCCCGGGACTAGCGGGACTTGGGCAGTTCTTC. It specifies CATSRDLPPGLAGLGQFF.

This chain links TRBV25-1 with TRBJ1-1; D might be TRBD1 (5 bases). Trimming removed 4 bases at V and 0 bases at J, with 15 bases between. Germline-derived CDR1 and CDR2 are MGHDK and SYGVNS. CDR3 length equals 16 residues. CDR3 sequence (DNA): TGTGCCAGCAGTGCCGTGGGGGGGATAATGAACACTGAAGCTTTCTTT. It codes for CASSAVGGIMNTEAFF. Complete variable domain (other parts from reference TRBV25-1 and TRBJ1-1): EADIYQTPRYLVIGTGKKITLECSQTMGHDKMYWYQQDPGMELHLIHYSYGVNSTEKGDLSSESTVSRIRTEHFPLTLESARPSHTSQYLCASSAVGGIMNTEAFFGQGTRLTVV.

The chain is built from TRBV20-1 and TRBJ1-2; 7 bases are shared with TRBD1. Germline CDR1 DFQATT, CDR2 SNEGSKA (reference sequence). The CDR3 has 13 amino acids. With V trimmed by 3 bases and J by 7 bases, 8 bases remained unmatched. DNA of the CDR3: TGCAGTGCTAGTACATCAGGGGGATCTGGCTACACCTTC. Its translation is CSASTSGGSGYTF.

J is TRBJ1-1 and V is TRBV2; perhaps TRBD1 as D (5 bases). CDR3 length equals 13 residues. The V gene's germline CDR1 is SNHLY and CDR2 FYNNEI. Trimming removed 10 bases from V and 2 bases from J, with 14 bases in between. The CDR3, as DNA: TGTGCCAAGACAGCGCACGAAAACACTGAAGCTTTCTTT. It encodes CAKTAHENTEAFF.

V usage is TRBV5-5 and J usage is TRBJ2-1; a weak D match, TRBD2 (6 bases). Germline V gene sequence: CDR1 SGHKS, CDR2 YYEKEE (reference sequence). This CDR3 has 16 amino acids. Trimming left V 1 base short and J 0 bases short, with 11 bases between. As DNA, the CDR3 is TGTGCCAGCAGCTTGCACCGGGGGAGCTCCTACAATGAGCAGTTCTTC. Translation gives CASSLHRGSSYNEQFF.

This chain joins TRBV30 and TRBJ2-7, with 7 nucleotides matching TRBD1. The CDR3 is 14 residues long. Germline-derived CDR1 and CDR2 are GTSNPN and SVGIG (reference sequence). V trimming: 1 base; J trimming: 3 bases; junction bases outside the gene matches: 6. The CDR3 spells CAWSEDRNYYEQYF. DNA of the CDR3: TGTGCCTGGAGTGAGGACAGGAACTACTACGAGCAGTACTTC.

The chain joins TRBV27 to TRBJ2-5, with 7 bases identical to TRBD1. J gave up 3 bases and V 10 bases, and 14 bases lay outside the gene matches. The CDR3 is 15 amino acids. Germline CDR1 reads MNHEY; CDR2 reads SMNVEV (reference sequence). In nucleotides, the CDR3 is TGTGCCACCAAACCAGGGACAGTTTGGAAAGAGACCCAGTACTTC. Protein product: CATKPGTVWKETQYF.

The chain is built from TRBV25-1 and TRBJ2-5; D is perhaps TRBD2 (6 bases). The CDR3 sequence is 14 residues long. The V end was cut by 1 base, the J end by 2 bases, with 8 bases between. Germline CDR1 is MGHDK and CDR2 is SYGVNS. Here the CDR3 reads CASSEWGEQETQYF. The DNA for the CDR3 is TGTGCCAGCAGTGAATGGGGGGAACAAGAGACCCAGTACTTC.

The rearrangement uses TRBV30 and TRBJ1-5; D is unclear. Germline-derived CDR1 and CDR2 are GTSNPN and SVGIG (reference sequence). V was cut by 0 bases and J by 3 bases, with 3 bases left in between. The CDR3 contains 12 residues. CDR3 sequence (DNA): TGTGCCTGGAGTGTATACAATCAGCCCCAGCATTTT. This codes for CAWSVYNQPQHF.

This clone came up a few times. V gene TRBV20-1 combines with J gene TRBJ2-7, with TRBD2 identical over 8 bases. The V gene's germline CDR1 is DFQATT and CDR2 SNEGSKA (reference sequence). The CDR3 length is 15 residues. The ends lost 3 bases at V and 2 bases at J; junction bases unmatched: 9. The CDR3 protein is CSASTAGGLAYEQYF. The CDR3, as DNA: TGCAGTGCTAGTACGGCGGGAGGCCTAGCCTACGAGCAGTACTTC.

J is TRBJ2-7 and V is TRBV6-2 or TRBV6-3; TRBD1 matches at 8 bases. V was clipped by 2 bases and J by 3 bases; unmatched bases: 3. The CDR3 runs to 14 residues. CDR1 MNHEY and CDR2 SVGEGT come from the germline V gene. The CDR3 region is CASSYPDRGYEQYF. CDR3 bases: TGTGCCAGCAGTTACCCAGACAGGGGCTACGAGCAGTACTTC.

The rearrangement links TRBV29-1 to TRBJ1-2; possibly TRBD1 for D (5 bases). The CDR3 has 12 residues. Germline CDR1 is SQVTM and CDR2 is ANQGSEA. V was shortened by 6 bases and J by 4 bases, with 12 bases between the two germline ends. CDR3 DNA: TGCAGCGTCCCTGACAGCCCCTATGGCTACACCTTC. Translating it yields CSVPDSPYGYTF.

The V gene is TRBV14, the J gene TRBJ1-1, with D perhaps TRBD1 (5 bases). Trimming removed 1 base at V and 7 bases at J, with 19 bases between. The CDR3 is 16 amino acids. CDR1 is SGHDN and CDR2 is FVKESK in the germline V gene. The CDR3 DNA sequence: TGTGCCAGCAGCCAAGTGATACCTTCCGGGGGGGGTGAAGCTTTCTTT. Translation: CASSQVIPSGGGEAFF.

The rearrangement links TRBV20-1 to TRBJ1-1, with a possible D match to TRBD1 (5 bases). The CDR3 length is 11 residues. Germline values: CDR1 DFQATT, CDR2 SNEGSKA (reference sequence). V gave up 8 bases and J gave up 8 bases, with 15 bases separating them. CDR3 in DNA: TGCAGTACTACAGGAGGGAGGGAAGCTTTCTTT. It specifies CSTTGGREAFF.

The rearrangement uses TRBV6-5 and TRBJ2-7, with 9 nucleotides matching TRBD1. This CDR3 has 14 amino acids. J was trimmed by 2 bases and V by 4 bases; bases with no gene match: 3. Per germline, CDR1 MNHEY and CDR2 SVGAGI. CDR3 residues: CASSFGQGTYEQYF. The CDR3 bases are TGTGCCAGCAGTTTCGGACAGGGGACCTACGAGCAGTACTTC.

Written as DNA, the CDR3 is TGCGCCAGCAGCCAAGACGTTTTTGGGACAGGCAACACTGAAGCTTTCTTT. This sequence encodes CASSQDVFGTGNTEAFF. The chain employs TRBV4-3 and TRBJ1-1; 8 bases line up with TRBD1. There are 17 residues in the CDR3. Germline loops: CDR1 LGHNA, CDR2 YSLEER. J was trimmed by 2 bases and V by 0 bases; bases with no gene match: 8.

This clone was seen just once. This chain uses TRBV25-1 with TRBJ2-5; TRBD1 agrees at 10 bases. The CDR3 runs to 13 residues. V gave up 7 bases and J gave up 5 bases; unmatched junction bases: 4. Germline-derived CDR1 and CDR2 are MGHDK and SYGVNS. The CDR3 region has the DNA TGTGCCAGCATGGACAGGGGGTTCGAGACCCAGTACTTC. It translates to CASMDRGFETQYF.

This chain connects TRBV7-2 to TRBJ2-1; 10 positions agree with TRBD2. Unmatched junction bases numbered 8, after V lost 5 bases and J lost 13 bases. The CDR3 runs 13 residues. Per germline, CDR1 SGHTA and CDR2 FQGNSA. The CDR3 DNA sequence: TGTGCCAGCAGCCCACCGGGACTAGCGACTCAGTTCTTC. Translating it yields CASSPPGLATQFF.

This clone was detected once. The chain links TRBV9 to TRBJ2-1, with TRBD2 matching over 11 bases. This CDR3 is built from 14 residues. Germline V gene data show CDR1 as SGDLS and CDR2 as YYNGEE. The V segment lost 3 bases and the J segment 8 bases; nucleotides outside the gene matches: 4. The CDR3: CASSGTSGHDEQFF. In DNA form, the CDR3 reads TGTGCCAGCAGCGGGACTAGCGGGCACGATGAGCAGTTCTTC.

The rearrangement uses TRBV18 and TRBJ1-5; 9 bases fit TRBD1. This CDR3 is 15 amino acids long. The germline CDR1 and CDR2 sequences are KGHSH and LQKENI. V dropped 3 bases and J dropped 3; count of bases not matched to a gene: 3. The CDR3 region is CASSPRDRVNQPQHF. Written as DNA, the CDR3 is TGTGCCAGCTCACCGAGGGACAGGGTCAATCAGCCCCAGCATTTT.

This clone has only one observation. In nucleotides, the CDR3 is TGTGCCAGCAGCCAAGAATTGGGACTAGTTTACAATGAGCAGTTCTTC. Encoded protein: CASSQELGLVYNEQFF. This chain links TRBV4-2 with TRBJ2-1, with TRBD2 matching 8 bases. Trimming cost V 0 bases and J 4 bases; bases outside gene matches: 5. The CDR3 has 16 residues. Germline V lookup: CDR1 LGHNA, CDR2 YNFKEQ.

The chain joins TRBV5-6 to TRBJ1-1; TRBD1 matches at 7 bases. There are 16 residues in the CDR3. J was trimmed by 0 bases and V by 0 bases; bases with no gene match: 5. The germline V gene has CDR1 SGHDT and CDR2 YYEEEE. Here the CDR3 DNA reads TGTGCCAGCAGCTTGGACAGGGGCGGGGTGAACACTGAAGCTTTCTTT. Encoded protein: CASSLDRGGVNTEAFF. The full variable domain, completed using reference TRBV5-6 and TRBJ1-1, is DAGVTQSPTHLIKTRGQQVTLRCSPKSGHDTVSWYQQALGQGPQFIFQYYEEEERQRGNFPDRFSGHQFPNYSSELNVNALLLGDSALYLCASSLDRGGVNTEAFFGQGTRLTVV.